This T cell receptor (beta chain) was captured in a study of identical twins. Study-wide points: Beta clonotypes that were abundant in cord blood contained fewer insertions, a pattern absent from memory repertoires.

A remark on this clonotype: Its antigen is not identified.

Template switching (which added a universal primer site) was used, and cDNA carried unique molecular identifiers. TCRdb re-called the 5' RACE reads with MiXCR, one entry per CDR3 protein. The repertoire holds around 250,000 distinct CDR3 sequences, with about 12% as singletons. This CDR3 region has 14 residues. The germline CDR1 and CDR2 sequences are SGHDN and FVKESK. Trimming pared 1 base from V and 1 base from J, leaving 7 bases between. These sequences were also reported in another study, on yellow fever vaccine responses in identical twins. Per that study: Vaccine-induced T cell responses in twins were reportedly observed to appear partly convergent, partly personalized.

The chain joins TRBV14 to TRBJ1-1; D ambiguous. The sample was memory (CD45RO+) T cells sorted from blood. The sequence was obtained from a young woman in good health. The CDR3 coding sequence is TGTGCCAGCAGCCAAGGGCAGTGGAACACTGAAGCTTTCTTT. It specifies CASSQGQWNTEAFF.